A selection of T cell receptor beta chains follows, all from one sample in a study of regulatory T cells in long-lasting Graves disease. TCRdb recomputed calls from the multiplex PCR reads with MiXCR, one row per CDR3 protein. The sample includes 350,000 to 400,000 distinct CDR3 sequences, under 20% seen only once; the top ten take roughly 21%. Separately, the same data were catalogued under a study of T cells in Graves' hyperthyroidism and ophthalmopathy.

Sequenced material: peripheral blood mononuclear cells (PBMCs), taken at new diagnosis, from a patient treated with antithyroid drugs. These TCRs come from a woman younger than 30 with Graves disease. CDR3s include the opening cysteine and the closing phenylalanine or tryptophan. Fields, in order: V gene, clone size, D gene, J gene, CDR3 protein, CDR3 DNA. A D gene is named only where the DNA matches it firmly. A row's size may be missing; if present it is once, few, many or a size class.

v_call: TRBV11-2; clone_size: -; d_call: -; j_call: TRBJ1-5; cdr3_aa: CASSSGTSQNQPRHF; cdr3_nt: TGTGCCAGCAGCTCCGGGACCTCACAGAATCAGCCCCGGCATTTT
v_call: TRBV12-3/TRBV12-4; clone_size: many; d_call: TRBD1; j_call: TRBJ1-1; cdr3_aa: CASSYTGGEAFF; cdr3_nt: TGTGCCAGCAGTTATACAGGGGGAGAAGCTTTCTTT
v_call: TRBV20-1; clone_size: many; d_call: -; j_call: TRBJ2-3; cdr3_aa: CSARGLTDTDTQYF; cdr3_nt: TGCAGTGCTAGAGGATTGACGGACACAGATACGCAGTATTTT
v_call: TRBV28; clone_size: -; d_call: TRBD2; j_call: TRBJ2-1; cdr3_aa: CASSKGGGAIYNEQLF; cdr3_nt: TGTGCCAGCAGCAAGGGCGGGGGGGCCATTTATAATGAGCAGCTCTTC
v_call: TRBV20-1; clone_size: many; d_call: TRBD2; j_call: TRBJ2-7; cdr3_aa: CSAREPGLAIYEQYF; cdr3_nt: TGCAGTGCTAGAGAACCGGGACTAGCGATCTACGAGCAGTACTTC
v_call: TRBV7-2; clone_size: many; d_call: -; j_call: TRBJ2-7; cdr3_aa: CASSLVVVFSSGKGCEQYF; cdr3_nt: TGTGCCAGCAGCTTAGTGGTCGTCTTTTCAAGCGGAAAAGGATGCGAGCAGTACTTC
v_call: TRBV28; clone_size: many; d_call: -; j_call: TRBJ1-1; cdr3_aa: CASSSAGTVNTEAFF; cdr3_nt: TGTGCCAGCAGTTCCGCCGGGACGGTGAACACTGAAGCTTTCTTT
v_call: TRBV18; clone_size: many; d_call: -; j_call: TRBJ2-1; cdr3_aa: CASSESGHSYNEQFF; cdr3_nt: TGTGCCAGCTCAGAGAGCGGGCACTCCTACAATGAGCAGTTCTTC
v_call: TRBV5-1; clone_size: many; d_call: -; j_call: TRBJ1-4; cdr3_aa: CASSLDVAGYNEKLFF; cdr3_nt: TGTGCCAGCAGCTTGGACGTGGCAGGGTATAATGAAAAACTGTTTTTT
v_call: TRBV20-1; clone_size: many; d_call: TRBD1; j_call: TRBJ1-1; cdr3_aa: CSARLDRGTEAFF; cdr3_nt: TGCAGTGCTAGACTCGACAGGGGAACTGAAGCTTTCTTT
v_call: TRBV5-1; clone_size: many; d_call: TRBD1; j_call: TRBJ2-7; cdr3_aa: CASRGQGSSYEQYF; cdr3_nt: TGCGCCAGCCGAGGACAGGGGAGCTCCTACGAGCAGTACTTC
v_call: TRBV10-3; clone_size: -; d_call: TRBD1; j_call: TRBJ1-1; cdr3_aa: CAISGTGVTEAFF; cdr3_nt: TGTGCCATCAGTGGGACAGGGGTCACTGAAGCTTTCTTT
v_call: TRBV6-1; clone_size: many; d_call: -; j_call: TRBJ2-5; cdr3_aa: CASRDRRGGQETQYF; cdr3_nt: TGTGCCAGCCGGGACCGACGAGGGGGCCAAGAGACCCAGTACTTC
v_call: TRBV3-1; clone_size: many; d_call: TRBD2; j_call: TRBJ2-3; cdr3_aa: CASSEGLAGAVTDTQYF; cdr3_nt: TGTGCCAGCAGCGAGGGACTAGCGGGAGCGGTGACAGATACGCAGTATTTT
v_call: TRBV3-1; clone_size: few; d_call: TRBD1; j_call: TRBJ2-1; cdr3_aa: CASSQSETGAYNEQFF; cdr3_nt: TGTGCCAGCAGCCAATCCGAAACAGGGGCGTACAATGAGCAGTTCTTC
v_call: TRBV27; clone_size: -; d_call: -; j_call: TRBJ1-4; cdr3_aa: CATCKSGLANEKLFF; cdr3_nt: TGTGCCACCTGTAAGTCGGGGCTGGCTAATGAAAAACTGTTTTTT
v_call: TRBV30; clone_size: many; d_call: -; j_call: TRBJ2-7; cdr3_aa: CAWSVGGGQTYEQYF; cdr3_nt: TGTGCCTGGAGTGTAGGAGGGGGCCAAACCTACGAGCAGTACTTC
v_call: TRBV7-3; clone_size: -; d_call: -; j_call: TRBJ1-4; cdr3_aa: CASSPAGRDGEKLFF; cdr3_nt: TGTGCCAGCAGCCCGGCGGGCAGGGACGGTGAAAAACTGTTTTTT
v_call: TRBV10-1; clone_size: many; d_call: -; j_call: TRBJ2-2; cdr3_aa: CASTENANTGELFF; cdr3_nt: TGCGCCAGCACTGAAAACGCGAACACCGGGGAGCTGTTTTTT
v_call: TRBV7-3; clone_size: -; d_call: -; j_call: TRBJ1-2; cdr3_aa: CASSPSGVFDYGYTF; cdr3_nt: TGTGCCAGCAGCCCATCAGGGGTTTTTGACTATGGCTACACCTTC
v_call: TRBV29-1; clone_size: -; d_call: TRBD2; j_call: TRBJ2-3; cdr3_aa: CSGVLAGRTDTQYF; cdr3_nt: TGCAGCGGTGTACTAGCGGGCCGCACAGATACGCAGTATTTT
v_call: TRBV2; clone_size: -; d_call: TRBD1; j_call: TRBJ2-3; cdr3_aa: CASRETGGLTDTQYF; cdr3_nt: TGTGCCAGCAGAGAGACAGGGGGCCTCACAGATACGCAGTATTTT
v_call: TRBV4-2; clone_size: -; d_call: TRBD1; j_call: TRBJ1-1; cdr3_aa: CASSQDKQGATEAFF; cdr3_nt: TGTGCCAGCAGCCAAGATAAGCAGGGGGCCACTGAAGCTTTCTTT
v_call: TRBV9; clone_size: few; d_call: -; j_call: TRBJ2-3; cdr3_aa: CASSVQALTHTDTQYF; cdr3_nt: TGTGCCAGCAGCGTACAGGCTCTGACACACACAGATACGCAGTATTTT
v_call: TRBV20-1; clone_size: few; d_call: TRBD1; j_call: TRBJ2-2; cdr3_aa: CSAWTGASRNTGELFF; cdr3_nt: TGCAGTGCCTGGACAGGGGCATCCCGGAACACCGGGGAGCTGTTTTTT
v_call: TRBV5-4; clone_size: -; d_call: TRBD2; j_call: TRBJ2-3; cdr3_aa: CASSNEGTSPTDTQYF; cdr3_nt: TGTGCCAGCAGCAATGAGGGGACTAGTCCCACAGATACGCAGTATTTT
v_call: TRBV12-3/TRBV12-4; clone_size: many; d_call: -; j_call: TRBJ1-3; cdr3_aa: CATWTPSMGNTIYF; cdr3_nt: TGTGCCACCTGGACCCCGAGCATGGGAAACACCATATATTTT
v_call: TRBV28; clone_size: many; d_call: TRBD2; j_call: TRBJ2-1; cdr3_aa: CASSSLSLASSYNEQFF; cdr3_nt: TGTGCCAGCAGTTCTCTCTCACTAGCGAGCTCCTACAATGAGCAGTTCTTC
v_call: TRBV2; clone_size: many; d_call: TRBD1; j_call: TRBJ2-7; cdr3_aa: CASRRTGGSYEQYF; cdr3_nt: TGTGCCAGCAGGAGGACAGGGGGCTCCTACGAGCAGTACTTC
v_call: TRBV18; clone_size: -; d_call: -; j_call: TRBJ1-2; cdr3_aa: CASSPPTGGSGYTF; cdr3_nt: TGTGCCAGCTCACCGCCTACTGGGGGGAGCGGCTACACCTTC
v_call: TRBV12-3/TRBV12-4; clone_size: many; d_call: TRBD1; j_call: TRBJ1-5; cdr3_aa: CASSLDRGLISNQPQHF; cdr3_nt: TGTGCCAGCAGCTTGGACAGGGGGCTCATTAGCAATCAGCCCCAGCATTTT
v_call: TRBV2; clone_size: many; d_call: -; j_call: TRBJ1-1; cdr3_aa: CASVVVGNTEAFF; cdr3_nt: TGTGCCAGCGTCGTGGTGGGGAACACTGAAGCTTTCTTT
v_call: TRBV25-1; clone_size: -; d_call: TRBD2; j_call: TRBJ2-5; cdr3_aa: CASVAGGGSETQYF; cdr3_nt: TGTGCCAGCGTGGCGGGGGGGGGAAGCGAGACCCAGTACTTC
v_call: TRBV9; clone_size: -; d_call: -; j_call: TRBJ1-1; cdr3_aa: CASSVGPGNTEAFF; cdr3_nt: TGTGCCAGCAGCGTAGGGCCGGGGAACACTGAAGCTTTCTTT
v_call: TRBV5-1; clone_size: many; d_call: -; j_call: TRBJ2-7; cdr3_aa: CASSNYLYEQYF; cdr3_nt: TGCGCCAGCAGTAACTACCTCTACGAGCAGTACTTC
v_call: TRBV3-1; clone_size: many; d_call: -; j_call: TRBJ2-1; cdr3_aa: CASSPTSVDEQFF; cdr3_nt: TGTGCCAGCAGCCCCACGTCGGTCGATGAGCAGTTCTTC
v_call: TRBV28; clone_size: many; d_call: -; j_call: TRBJ2-1; cdr3_aa: CASSSQGTSNNEQFF; cdr3_nt: TGTGCCAGCAGTTCCCAGGGGACCTCTAACAATGAGCAGTTCTTC
v_call: TRBV29-1; clone_size: few; d_call: TRBD1; j_call: TRBJ1-3; cdr3_aa: CSVGRTGGNTIYF; cdr3_nt: TGCAGCGTCGGGCGGACAGGGGGAAACACCATATATTTT
v_call: TRBV7-3; clone_size: -; d_call: TRBD1; j_call: TRBJ1-2; cdr3_aa: CASSSGTGNGYTF; cdr3_nt: TGTGCCAGCAGCTCGGGGACAGGGAATGGCTACACCTTC
v_call: TRBV6-2/TRBV6-3; clone_size: many; d_call: -; j_call: TRBJ1-1; cdr3_aa: CASSVGGFNTEAFF; cdr3_nt: TGTGCCAGCAGTGTCGGGGGTTTCAACACTGAAGCTTTCTTT
v_call: TRBV5-1; clone_size: many; d_call: -; j_call: TRBJ2-3; cdr3_aa: CASSLIGGATDTQYF; cdr3_nt: TGCGCCAGCAGCTTGATTGGTGGGGCAACAGATACGCAGTATTTT
v_call: TRBV3-1; clone_size: many; d_call: -; j_call: TRBJ2-1; cdr3_aa: CASSPTSNPRDEQFF; cdr3_nt: TGTGCCAGCAGTCCTACTAGTAATCCCCGCGATGAGCAGTTCTTC
v_call: TRBV5-1; clone_size: many; d_call: -; j_call: TRBJ1-1; cdr3_aa: CASSSLGRGRNTEAFF; cdr3_nt: TGCGCCAGCAGCTCGCTGGGGAGGGGTAGGAACACTGAAGCTTTCTTT
v_call: TRBV6-1; clone_size: few; d_call: -; j_call: TRBJ1-1; cdr3_aa: CASSRSGRGGTEAFF; cdr3_nt: TGTGCCAGCAGTCGATCTGGGAGGGGAGGCACTGAAGCTTTCTTT